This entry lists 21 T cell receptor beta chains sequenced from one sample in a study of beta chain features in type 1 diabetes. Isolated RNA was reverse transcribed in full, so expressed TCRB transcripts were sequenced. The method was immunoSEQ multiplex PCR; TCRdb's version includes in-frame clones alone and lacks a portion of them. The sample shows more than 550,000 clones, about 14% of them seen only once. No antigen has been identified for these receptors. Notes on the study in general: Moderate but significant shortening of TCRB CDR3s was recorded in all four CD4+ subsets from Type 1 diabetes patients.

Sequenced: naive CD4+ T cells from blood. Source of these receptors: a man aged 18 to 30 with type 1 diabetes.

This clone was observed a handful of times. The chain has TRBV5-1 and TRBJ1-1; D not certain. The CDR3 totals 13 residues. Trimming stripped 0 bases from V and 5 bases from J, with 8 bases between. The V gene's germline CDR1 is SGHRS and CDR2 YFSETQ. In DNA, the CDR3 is TGCGCCAGCAGCTTGGAGGCAGTGACTGAAGCTTTCTTT. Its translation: CASSLEAVTEAFF.

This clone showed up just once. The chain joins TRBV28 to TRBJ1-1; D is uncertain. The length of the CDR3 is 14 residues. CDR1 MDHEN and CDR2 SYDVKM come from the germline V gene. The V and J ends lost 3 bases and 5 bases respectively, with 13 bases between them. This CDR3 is CASSLMADETEAFF. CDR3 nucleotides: TGTGCCAGCAGTTTGATGGCTGACGAGACTGAAGCTTTCTTT. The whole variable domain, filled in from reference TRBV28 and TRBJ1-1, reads DVKVTQSSRYLVKRTGEKVFLECVQDMDHENMFWYRQDPGLGLRLIYFSYDVKMKEKGDIPEGYSVSREKKERFSLILESASTNQTSMYLCASSLMADETEAFFGQGTRLTVV.

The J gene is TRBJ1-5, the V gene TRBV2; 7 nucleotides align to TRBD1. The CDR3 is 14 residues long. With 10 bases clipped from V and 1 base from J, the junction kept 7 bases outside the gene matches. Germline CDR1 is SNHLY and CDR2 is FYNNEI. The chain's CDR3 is CATRDRGSNQPQHF. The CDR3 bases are TGTGCCACCAGGGACAGAGGAAGCAATCAGCCCCAGCATTTT.

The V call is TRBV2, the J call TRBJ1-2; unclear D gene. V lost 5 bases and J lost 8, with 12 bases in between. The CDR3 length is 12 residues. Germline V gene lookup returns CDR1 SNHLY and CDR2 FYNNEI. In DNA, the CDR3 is TGTGCCAGCAGTTTGAATCTGGAAGGCTACACCTTC. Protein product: CASSLNLEGYTF.

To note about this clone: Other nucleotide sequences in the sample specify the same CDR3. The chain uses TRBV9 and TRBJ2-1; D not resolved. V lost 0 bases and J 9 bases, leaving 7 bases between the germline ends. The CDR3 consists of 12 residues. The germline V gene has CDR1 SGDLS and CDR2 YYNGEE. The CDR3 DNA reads TGTGCCAGCAGCGTAGCGCGCAGTGAGCAGTTCTTC. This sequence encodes CASSVARSEQFF.

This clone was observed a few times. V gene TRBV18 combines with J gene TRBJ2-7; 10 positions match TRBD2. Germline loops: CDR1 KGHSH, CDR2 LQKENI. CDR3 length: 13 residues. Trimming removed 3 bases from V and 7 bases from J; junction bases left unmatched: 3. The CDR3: CASSPGLASEQYF. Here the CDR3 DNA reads TGTGCCAGCTCACCGGGACTAGCGAGTGAGCAGTACTTC.

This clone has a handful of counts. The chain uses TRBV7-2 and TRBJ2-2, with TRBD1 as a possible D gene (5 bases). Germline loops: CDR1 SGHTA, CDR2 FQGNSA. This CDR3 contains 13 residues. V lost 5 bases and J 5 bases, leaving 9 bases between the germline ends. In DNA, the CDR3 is TGTGCCAGCAGCAAGAGACAGACCGGGGAGCTGTTTTTT. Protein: CASSKRQTGELFF.

The CDR3 region has the DNA TGCGCCAGCAGTCAAAAGGGGACAGGGGGTCGGGACGAGCAGTACTTC. Translation gives CASSQKGTGGRDEQYF. This chain joins TRBV23-1 and TRBJ2-7, with TRBD1 matching over 11 bases. TRBV23-1 falls under the ORF class, with uncertain function. V was pared by 2 bases and J by 5 bases, with 8 bases of the junction left unmatched. The CDR3 is made up of 16 amino acids.

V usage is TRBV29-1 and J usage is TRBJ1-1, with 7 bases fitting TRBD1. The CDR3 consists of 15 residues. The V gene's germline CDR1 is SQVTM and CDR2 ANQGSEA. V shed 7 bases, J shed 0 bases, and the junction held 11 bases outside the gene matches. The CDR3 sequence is CSARTGQIMNTEAFF. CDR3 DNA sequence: TGCAGCGCCCGTACGGGACAGATCATGAACACTGAAGCTTTCTTT.

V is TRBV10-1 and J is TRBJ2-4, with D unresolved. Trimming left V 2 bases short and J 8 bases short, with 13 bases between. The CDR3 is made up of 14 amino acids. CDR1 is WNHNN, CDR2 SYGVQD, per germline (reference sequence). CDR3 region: CASSESLNRDIQYF. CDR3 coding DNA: TGCGCCAGCAGTGAGAGCTTGAATCGGGACATTCAGTACTTC.

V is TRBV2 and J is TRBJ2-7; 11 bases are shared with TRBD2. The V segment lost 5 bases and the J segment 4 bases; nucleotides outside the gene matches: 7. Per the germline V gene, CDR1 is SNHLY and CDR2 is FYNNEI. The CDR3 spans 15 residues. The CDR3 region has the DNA TGTGCCAGCAGTAGAACTAGCGGGGGAGTTTACGAGCAGTACTTC. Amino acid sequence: CASSRTSGGVYEQYF. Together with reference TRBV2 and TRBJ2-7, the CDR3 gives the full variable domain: EPEVTQTPSHQVTQMGQEVILRCVPISNHLYFYWYRQILGQKVEFLVSFYNNEISEKSEIFDDQFSVERPDGSNFTLKIRSTKLEDSAMYFCASSRTSGGVYEQYFGPGTRLTVT.

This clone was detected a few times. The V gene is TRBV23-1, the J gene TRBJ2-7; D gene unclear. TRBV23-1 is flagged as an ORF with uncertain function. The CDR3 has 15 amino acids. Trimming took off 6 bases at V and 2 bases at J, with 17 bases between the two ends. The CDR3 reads CASSRFRWGTYEQYF. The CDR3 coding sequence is TGCGCCAGCAGCCGTTTCCGATGGGGAACCTACGAGCAGTACTTC.

The DNA of the CDR3 is TGTGCCAGCAGCGTCGGACAGTCCTACGAGCAGTACTTC. Protein product: CASSVGQSYEQYF. The J gene is TRBJ2-7, the V gene TRBV11-2; D is perhaps TRBD1 (6 bases). This CDR3 has 13 residues. The V and J ends lost 5 bases and 1 base respectively, with 9 bases between them. Germline CDR1 reads SGHAT; CDR2 reads FQNNGV.

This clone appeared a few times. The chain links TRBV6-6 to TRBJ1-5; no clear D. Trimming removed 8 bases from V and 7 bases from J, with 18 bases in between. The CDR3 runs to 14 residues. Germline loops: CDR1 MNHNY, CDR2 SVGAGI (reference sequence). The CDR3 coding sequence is TGTGCCAGCGTCCCATCCGGCGCCGTCCAGCCCCAGCATTTT. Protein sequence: CASVPSGAVQPQHF.

This chain's CDR3 is CASSPGLAEETQYF. The DNA for the CDR3 is TGTGCCAGCAGCCCCGGACTAGCGGAAGAGACCCAGTACTTC. The rearrangement joins TRBV5-4 to TRBJ2-5, with 10 bases matching TRBD2. Trimming removed 4 bases from V and 3 bases from J; junction bases left unmatched: 3. The CDR3 runs 14 residues. The germline CDR1 and CDR2 sequences are SGHNT and YYREEE (reference sequence).

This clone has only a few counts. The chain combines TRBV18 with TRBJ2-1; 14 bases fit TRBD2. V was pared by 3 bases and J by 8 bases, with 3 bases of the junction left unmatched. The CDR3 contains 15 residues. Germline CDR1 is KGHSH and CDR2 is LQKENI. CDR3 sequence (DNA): TGTGCCAGCTCACCGGGACTAGCGGGAGTTTATGAGCAGTTCTTC. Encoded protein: CASSPGLAGVYEQFF.

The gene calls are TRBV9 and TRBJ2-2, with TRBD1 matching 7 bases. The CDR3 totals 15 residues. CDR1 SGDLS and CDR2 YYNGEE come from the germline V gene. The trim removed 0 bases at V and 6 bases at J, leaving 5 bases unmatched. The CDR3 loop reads CASSVASQGAGELFF. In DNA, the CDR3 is TGTGCCAGCAGCGTAGCTTCCCAGGGGGCCGGGGAGCTGTTTTTT.

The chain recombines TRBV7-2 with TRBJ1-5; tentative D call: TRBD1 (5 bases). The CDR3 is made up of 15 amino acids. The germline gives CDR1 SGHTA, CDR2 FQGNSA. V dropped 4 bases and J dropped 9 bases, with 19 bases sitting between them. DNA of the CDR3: TGTGCCAGCAGCTCCGGGTCGGGACCGTCTCGGCCCCAGCATTTT. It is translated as CASSSGSGPSRPQHF.

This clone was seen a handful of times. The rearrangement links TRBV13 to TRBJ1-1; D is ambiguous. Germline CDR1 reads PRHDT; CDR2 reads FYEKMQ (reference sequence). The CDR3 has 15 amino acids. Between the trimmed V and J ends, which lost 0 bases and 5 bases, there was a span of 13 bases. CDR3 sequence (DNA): TGTGCCAGCAGCTTAGGATTAGGGCTAGTAACTGAAGCTTTCTTT. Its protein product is CASSLGLGLVTEAFF.

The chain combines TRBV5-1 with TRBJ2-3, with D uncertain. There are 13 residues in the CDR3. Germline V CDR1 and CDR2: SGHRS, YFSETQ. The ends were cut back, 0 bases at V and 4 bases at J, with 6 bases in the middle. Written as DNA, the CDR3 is TGCGCCAGCAGCTTGGCCTCCCCAGATACGCAGTATTTT. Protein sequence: CASSLASPDTQYF.

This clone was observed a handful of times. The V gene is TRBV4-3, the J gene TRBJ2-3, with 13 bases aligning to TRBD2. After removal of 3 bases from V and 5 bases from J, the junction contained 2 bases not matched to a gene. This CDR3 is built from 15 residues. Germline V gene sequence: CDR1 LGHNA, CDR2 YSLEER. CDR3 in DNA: TGCGCCAGCAGCCACGGGACTAGCGGGGAAGATACGCAGTATTTT. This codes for CASSHGTSGEDTQYF.